The clone carrying this T cell receptor (beta chain) was picked up a small number of times. Authors' processing steps: The authors estimated nucleated cell counts from reference gene primer amplification. TCRdb's table, derived via immunoSEQ multiplex PCR, lists solely in-frame clones and lacks some. V and J calls and clone size are given by that table; D and trimming were obtained from the DNA. Among 15,000 to 20,000 clones listed, roughly 88% were seen once. This sample is drawn from a study of blood T cell repertoires in COVID-19. Study-wide background: The United States, Italy and Spain provided the acute and convalescent COVID-19 samples. Sample material is recorded as cDNA or gDNA derived from T cells, B-cell-depleted T cells, or PBMCs.

The CDR3 totals 14 residues. Germline CDR1 SGHRS, CDR2 YFSETQ. V was clipped by 0 bases and J by 6 bases, with 12 bases between them. The sample taken for sequencing was peripheral blood. The V and J genes are TRBV5-1 and TRBJ1-2; D is uncertain. This sequence was found in a human donor in a cohort sampled during active COVID-19. The DNA of the CDR3 is TGCGCCAGCAGCTTGGCCCTGGGTGAGGATGGCTACACCTTC. Protein product: CASSLALGEDGYTF.